The entry that follows covers one TCR beta chain sequence. This record comes from a study of blood T cell repertoires in COVID-19. Background on the study: Some COVID-19 samples were acute and others convalescent; all came from the United States, Italy and Spain. T cells, B-cell-depleted T cells, or PBMCs supplied cDNA or gDNA.

Original processing notes: Estimated nucleated cell counts came from reference gene primer amplification. Profiling relied on immunoSEQ multiplex PCR, and the TCRdb table lists in-frame clones only, not all of them. For V, J and clone size, that table is used; D and trimming come from the DNA. This sample yields roughly 35,000 clones, of which approximately 80% are seen a single time; over 15% belongs to the top ten. This CDR3 has 15 residues. CDR1 is MNHEY and CDR2 is SVGAGI in the germline V gene. V lost 7 bases and J lost 0, with 15 bases in between. The rearrangement joins TRBV6-5 to TRBJ1-1; TRBD1 is a possible D gene (5 bases). Sequencing input: peripheral blood. This TCR derives from an older man with acute or convalescent COVID-19. CDR3 nucleotide sequence: TGTGCCAGCAACTCGGGGGGTACTATGAACACTGAAGCTTTCTTT. This gives the protein CASNSGGTMNTEAFF.